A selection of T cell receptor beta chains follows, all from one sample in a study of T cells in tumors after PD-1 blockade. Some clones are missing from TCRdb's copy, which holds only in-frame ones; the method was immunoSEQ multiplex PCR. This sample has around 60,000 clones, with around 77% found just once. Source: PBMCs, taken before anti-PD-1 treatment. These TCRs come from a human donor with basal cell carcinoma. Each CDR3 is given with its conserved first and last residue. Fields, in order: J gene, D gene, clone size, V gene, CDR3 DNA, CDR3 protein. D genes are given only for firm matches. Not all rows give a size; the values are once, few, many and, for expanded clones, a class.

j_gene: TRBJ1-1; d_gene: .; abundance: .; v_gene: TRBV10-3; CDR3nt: TGTGCCATTGCAGAGAGGATGAACACTGAAGCTTTCTTT; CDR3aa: CAIAERMNTEAFF
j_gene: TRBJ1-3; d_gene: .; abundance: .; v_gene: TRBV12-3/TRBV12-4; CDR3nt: TGTGCCAGCAGTTTCCCAGGCAAGAACACCATATATTTT; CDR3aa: CASSFPGKNTIYF
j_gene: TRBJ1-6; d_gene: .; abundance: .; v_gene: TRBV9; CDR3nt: TGTGCCAGCAGCCCCGGGACGATAAATTCACCCCTCCACTTT; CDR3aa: CASSPGTINSPLHF
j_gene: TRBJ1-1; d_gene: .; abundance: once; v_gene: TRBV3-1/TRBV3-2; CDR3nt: TGTGCCAGCAGCCAAGAGGGCAGCCGGAACACTGAAGCTTTCTTT; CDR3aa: CASSQEGSRNTEAFF
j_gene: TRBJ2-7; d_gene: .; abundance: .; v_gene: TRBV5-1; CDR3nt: TGCGCCAGCAGCTTGGGTCCCCAGGGAGATTTAAAGACCTACGAGCAGTACTTC; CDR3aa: CASSLGPQGDLKTYEQYF
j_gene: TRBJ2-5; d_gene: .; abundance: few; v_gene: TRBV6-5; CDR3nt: TGTGCCAGCAGTTACTTGAGGCACAGGTGGGAGACCCAGTACTTC; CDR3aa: CASSYLRHRWETQYF
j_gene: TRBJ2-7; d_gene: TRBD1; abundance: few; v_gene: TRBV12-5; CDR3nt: TGTGCTAGTAAGGCAGGGGGATCCCTCTCCTCCTACGAGCAGTACTTC; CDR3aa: CASKAGGSLSSYEQYF
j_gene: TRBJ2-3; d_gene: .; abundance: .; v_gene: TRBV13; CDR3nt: TGTGCCAGCAGCGGCGCCAGGGGCCGATCCACAGATACGCAGTATTTT; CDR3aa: CASSGARGRSTDTQYF
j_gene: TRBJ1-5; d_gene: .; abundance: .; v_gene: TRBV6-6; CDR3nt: TGTGCCAGCAGTCTTTCTTTGACATCACAAAGGGAGCCCCAGCATTTT; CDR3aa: CASSLSLTSQREPQHF
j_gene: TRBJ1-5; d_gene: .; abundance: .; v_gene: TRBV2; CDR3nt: TGTGCCAGCAGTGAGGAAGGAGGACGCAATCAGCCCCAGCATTTT; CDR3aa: CASSEEGGRNQPQHF
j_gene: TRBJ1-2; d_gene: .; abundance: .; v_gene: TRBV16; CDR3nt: TGTGCCAGCAGCCCGCAGTCTAACTATGGCTACACCTTC; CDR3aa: CASSPQSNYGYTF
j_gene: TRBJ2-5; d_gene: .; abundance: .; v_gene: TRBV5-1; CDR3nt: TGCGCCAGCAGCGCCGGGACGCACCAAGAGACCCAGTACTTC; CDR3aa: CASSAGTHQETQYF
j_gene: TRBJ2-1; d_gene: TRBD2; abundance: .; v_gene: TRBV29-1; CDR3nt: TGCAGCCATGGGCCTACTAGCGGGGGGGCCCATGAGCAGTTCTTC; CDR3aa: CSHGPTSGGAHEQFF
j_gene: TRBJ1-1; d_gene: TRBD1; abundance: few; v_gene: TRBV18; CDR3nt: TGTGCCAGCTCACCCGGTCTCGGGACAGTGAACACTGAAGCTTTCTTT; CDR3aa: CASSPGLGTVNTEAFF
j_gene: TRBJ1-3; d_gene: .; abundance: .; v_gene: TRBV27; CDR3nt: TGTGCCAGCAGTTTATCGGTCAGGGGAAACACCATATATTTT; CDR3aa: CASSLSVRGNTIYF
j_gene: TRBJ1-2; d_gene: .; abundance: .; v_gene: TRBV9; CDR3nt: TGTGCCAGCAGCGTAGCTCCCAGCTCAGCTAACTATGGCTACACCTTC; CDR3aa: CASSVAPSSANYGYTF
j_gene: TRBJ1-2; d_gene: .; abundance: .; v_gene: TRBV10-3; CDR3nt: TGTGCCATCAGCAGGGAGTCTTATGGCTACACCTTC; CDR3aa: CAISRESYGYTF
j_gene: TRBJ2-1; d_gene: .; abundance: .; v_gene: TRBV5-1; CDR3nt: TGCGCCAGCAGCTCGGGCCAAACGGGCAATGAGCAGTTCTTC; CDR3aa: CASSSGQTGNEQFF
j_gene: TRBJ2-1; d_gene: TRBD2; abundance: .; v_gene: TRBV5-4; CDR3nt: TGTGCCAGCAGCTCCCAAGCGGGAACCTACAATGAGCAGTTCTTC; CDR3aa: CASSSQAGTYNEQFF
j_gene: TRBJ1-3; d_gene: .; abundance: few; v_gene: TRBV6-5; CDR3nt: TGTGCCAGCAGCCTCGACCTTTACTCTGGAAACACCATATATTTT; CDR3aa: CASSLDLYSGNTIYF
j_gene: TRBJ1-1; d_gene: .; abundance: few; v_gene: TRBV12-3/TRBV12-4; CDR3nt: TGTGCCAGCAGACCTGTCACTGAAGCTTTCTTT; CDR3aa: CASRPVTEAFF
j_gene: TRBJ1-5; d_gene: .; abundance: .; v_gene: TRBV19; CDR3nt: TGTGCCACCAAGGATACTGATAGCAATCAGCCCCAGCATTTT; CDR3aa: CATKDTDSNQPQHF
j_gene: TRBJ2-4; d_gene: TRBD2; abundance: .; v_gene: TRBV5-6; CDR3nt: TGTGCCAGCAGCCTGAGGGAGGGAAACATTCAGTACTTC; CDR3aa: CASSLREGNIQYF
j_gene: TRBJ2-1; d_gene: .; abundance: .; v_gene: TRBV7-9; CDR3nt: TGTGCCAGCAGCGACATTGGGGGGGGGCCCCTCGGCAATGAGCAGTTCTTC; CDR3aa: CASSDIGGGPLGNEQFF
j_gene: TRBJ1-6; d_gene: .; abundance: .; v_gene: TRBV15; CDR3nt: TGTGCCACCAGCCTCCCCCGGGCAGGGAATTCACCCCTCCACTTT; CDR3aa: CATSLPRAGNSPLHF
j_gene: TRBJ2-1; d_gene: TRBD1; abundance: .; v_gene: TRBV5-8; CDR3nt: TGTGCCAGCAGCTTGATCACCCGGGACAGGGAGGATGAGCAGTTCTTC; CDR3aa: CASSLITRDREDEQFF
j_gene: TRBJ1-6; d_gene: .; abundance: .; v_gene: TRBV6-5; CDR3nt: TGTGCCAGCGTAAGGGAATATAATTCACCCCTCCACTTT; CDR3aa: CASVREYNSPLHF
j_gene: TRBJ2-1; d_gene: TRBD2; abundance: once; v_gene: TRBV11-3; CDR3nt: TGTGCCAGCAGCTTAGATTATGGGGGGGACAATGAGCAGTTCTTC; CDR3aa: CASSLDYGGDNEQFF
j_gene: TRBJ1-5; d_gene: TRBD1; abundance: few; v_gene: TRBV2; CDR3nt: TGTGCCAGCAAAGGACCCGGGACAGGGGCTCGGCAGCCCCAGCATTTT; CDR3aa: CASKGPGTGARQPQHF
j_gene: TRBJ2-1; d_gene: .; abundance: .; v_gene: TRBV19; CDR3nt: TGTGCCAGTAGTCGGGGGTCCAATGAGCAGTTCTTC; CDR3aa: CASSRGSNEQFF
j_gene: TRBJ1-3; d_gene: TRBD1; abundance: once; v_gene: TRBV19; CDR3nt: TGTGCCAGTAGTACACCTGGGACAGGGAGTAGAAACACCATATATTTT; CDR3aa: CASSTPGTGSRNTIYF
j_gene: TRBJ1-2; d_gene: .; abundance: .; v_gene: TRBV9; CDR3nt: TGTGCCAGCAGCGTAGCTCTCGAGAACTATGGCTACACCTTC; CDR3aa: CASSVALENYGYTF
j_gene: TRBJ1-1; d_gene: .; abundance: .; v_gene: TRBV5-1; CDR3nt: TGCGCCAGCAGCTCCACGGGGAGTTGGACTGAAGCTTTCTTT; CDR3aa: CASSSTGSWTEAFF
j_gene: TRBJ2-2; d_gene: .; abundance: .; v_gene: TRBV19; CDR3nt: TGTGCCAGTAGTATTCTGGGGGGAACCGGGGAGCTGTTTTTT; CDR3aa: CASSILGGTGELFF
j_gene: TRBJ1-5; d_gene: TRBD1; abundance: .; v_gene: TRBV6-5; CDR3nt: TGTGCCAGCAGCCCCGGGACAGGGTTAAGACAGCCCCAGCATTTT; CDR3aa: CASSPGTGLRQPQHF
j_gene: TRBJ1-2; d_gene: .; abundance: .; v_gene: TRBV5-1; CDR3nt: TGCGCCAGCAGCTTGTTGGGGACAACGGACTATGGCTACACCTTC; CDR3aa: CASSLLGTTDYGYTF
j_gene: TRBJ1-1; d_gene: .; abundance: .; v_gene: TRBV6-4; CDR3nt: TGTGCCAGCAGTGACACAGCGACAGGCGGCAGTGAAGCTTTCTTT; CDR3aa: CASSDTATGGSEAFF
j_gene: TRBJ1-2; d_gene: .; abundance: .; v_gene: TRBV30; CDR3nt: TGTGCCTGGACCCACCCCTCAACGACGAACTATGGCTACACCTTC; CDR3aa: CAWTHPSTTNYGYTF
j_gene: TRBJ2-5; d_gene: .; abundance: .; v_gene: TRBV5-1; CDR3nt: TGCGCCAGCAGCTTCCGGGACGGGGGAGAGACCCAGTACTTC; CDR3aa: CASSFRDGGETQYF
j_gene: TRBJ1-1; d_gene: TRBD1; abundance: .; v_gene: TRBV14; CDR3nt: TGTGCCAGCAGCCAAGATCCACAGGGGATCGCTGAAGCTTTCTTT; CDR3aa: CASSQDPQGIAEAFF
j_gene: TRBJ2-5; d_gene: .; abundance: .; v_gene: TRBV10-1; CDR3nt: TGCGCCAGCAGTGCCTACCTCCAAGAGACCCAGTACTTC; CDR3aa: CASSAYLQETQYF
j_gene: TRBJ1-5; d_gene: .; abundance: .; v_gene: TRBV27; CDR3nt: TGTGCCAGCAGACGGGTTAGCAATCAGCCCCAGCATTTT; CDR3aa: CASRRVSNQPQHF
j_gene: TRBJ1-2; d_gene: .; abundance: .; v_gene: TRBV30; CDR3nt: TGTGCCTGCTCGCCACAGGGAGTGGGCTATGGCTACACCTTC; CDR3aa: CACSPQGVGYGYTF
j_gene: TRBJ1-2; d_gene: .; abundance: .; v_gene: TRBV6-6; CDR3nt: TGTGCCAGCAGTCCCGGGGGAGGGGGTTATGGCTACACCTTC; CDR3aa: CASSPGGGGYGYTF
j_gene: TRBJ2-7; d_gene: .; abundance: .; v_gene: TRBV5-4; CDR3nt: TGTGCCAGCTCTAAACAGGATTACTACGAGCAGTACTTC; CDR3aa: CASSKQDYYEQYF
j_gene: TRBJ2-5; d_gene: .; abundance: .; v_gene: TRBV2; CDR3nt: TGTGCCAGCTCCCCCCATGAAAAAGACCAAGAGACCCAGTACTTC; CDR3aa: CASSPHEKDQETQYF
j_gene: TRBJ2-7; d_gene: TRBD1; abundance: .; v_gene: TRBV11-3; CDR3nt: TGTGCCAGCAGCCGGGACAGGGGATCGGACGAGCAGTACTTC; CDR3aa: CASSRDRGSDEQYF
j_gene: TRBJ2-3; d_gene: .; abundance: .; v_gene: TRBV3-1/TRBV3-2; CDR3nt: TGTGCCAGCAGCCAAGAACGCTCGATTGGCGCAGATACGCAGTATTTT; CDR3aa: CASSQERSIGADTQYF
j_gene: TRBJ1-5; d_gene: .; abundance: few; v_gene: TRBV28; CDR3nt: TGTGCCAGCAGTCTCTATACTCAGTTGGCCCATCAGCCCCAGCATTTT; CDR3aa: CASSLYTQLAHQPQHF
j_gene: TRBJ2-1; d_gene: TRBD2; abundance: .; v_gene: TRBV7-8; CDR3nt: TGTGCCAGCAGCTTAGGTGGGCCTAGCGGGGGCCCCTACAATGAGCAGTTCTTC; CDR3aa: CASSLGGPSGGPYNEQFF
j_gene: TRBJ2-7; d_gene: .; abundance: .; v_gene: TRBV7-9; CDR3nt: TGTGCCAGCAGCCAGAGGGACGTCTCCTACGAGCAGTACTTC; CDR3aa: CASSQRDVSYEQYF
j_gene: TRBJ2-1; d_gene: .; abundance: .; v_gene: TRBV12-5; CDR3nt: TGTGCTAGTGGTTTGCCTCGGACAGCCTCATACAATGAGCAGTTCTTC; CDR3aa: CASGLPRTASYNEQFF
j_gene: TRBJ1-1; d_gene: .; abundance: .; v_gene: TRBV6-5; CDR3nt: TGTGCCAGCACGAGGGGGAACACTGAAGCTTTCTTT; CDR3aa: CASTRGNTEAFF
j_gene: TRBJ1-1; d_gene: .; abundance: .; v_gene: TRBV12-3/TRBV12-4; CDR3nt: TGTGCCAGCAGTTTGTCTACTGAAGCTTTCTTT; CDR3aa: CASSLSTEAFF